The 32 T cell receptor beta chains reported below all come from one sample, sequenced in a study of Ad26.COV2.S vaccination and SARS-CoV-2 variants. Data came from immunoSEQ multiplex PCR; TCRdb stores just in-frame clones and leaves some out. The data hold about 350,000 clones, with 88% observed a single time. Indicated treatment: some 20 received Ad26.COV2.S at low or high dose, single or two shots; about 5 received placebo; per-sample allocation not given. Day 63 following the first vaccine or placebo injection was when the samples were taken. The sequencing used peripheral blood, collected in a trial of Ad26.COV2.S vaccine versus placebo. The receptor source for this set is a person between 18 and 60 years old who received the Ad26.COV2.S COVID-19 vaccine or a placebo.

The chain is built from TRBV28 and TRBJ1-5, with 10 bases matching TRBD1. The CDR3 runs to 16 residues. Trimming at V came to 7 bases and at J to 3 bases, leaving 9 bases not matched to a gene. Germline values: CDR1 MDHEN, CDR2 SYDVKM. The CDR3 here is CASTVHGTGANQPQHF. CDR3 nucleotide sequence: TGTGCCAGCACCGTACACGGGACAGGGGCCAATCAGCCCCAGCATTTT.

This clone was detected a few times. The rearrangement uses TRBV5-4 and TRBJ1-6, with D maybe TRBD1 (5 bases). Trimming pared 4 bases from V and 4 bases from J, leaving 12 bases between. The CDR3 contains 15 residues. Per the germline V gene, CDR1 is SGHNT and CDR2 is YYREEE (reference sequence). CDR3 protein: CASSQTGPYNSPLHF. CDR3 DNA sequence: TGTGCCAGCAGCCAAACAGGCCCGTATAATTCACCCCTCCACTTT. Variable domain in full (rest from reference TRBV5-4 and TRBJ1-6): ETGVTQSPTHLIKTRGQQVTLRCSSQSGHNTVSWYQQALGQGPQFIFQYYREEENGRGNFPPRFSGLQFPNYSSELNVNALELDDSALYLCASSQTGPYNSPLHFGNGTRLTVT.

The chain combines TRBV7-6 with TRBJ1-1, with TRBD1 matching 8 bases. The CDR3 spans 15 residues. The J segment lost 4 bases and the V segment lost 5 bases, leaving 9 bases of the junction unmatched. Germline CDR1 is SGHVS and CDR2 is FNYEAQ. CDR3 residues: CASSAAGGAITEAFF. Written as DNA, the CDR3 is TGTGCCAGCAGCGCGGCAGGGGGCGCGATCACTGAAGCTTTCTTT. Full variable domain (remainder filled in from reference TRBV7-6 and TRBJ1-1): GAGVSQSPRYKVTKRGQDVALRCDPISGHVSLYWYRQALGQGPEFLTYFNYEAQQDKSGLPNDRFSAERPEGSISTLTIQRTEQRDSAMYRCASSAAGGAITEAFFGQGTRLTVV.

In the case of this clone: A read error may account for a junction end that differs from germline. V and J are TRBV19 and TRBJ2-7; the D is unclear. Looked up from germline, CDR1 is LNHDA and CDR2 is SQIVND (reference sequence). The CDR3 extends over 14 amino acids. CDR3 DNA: TGTGCCAGTAGTTTACGAGACGGCTCCCACGAGCAGTACTTC. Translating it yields CASSLRDGSHEQYF.

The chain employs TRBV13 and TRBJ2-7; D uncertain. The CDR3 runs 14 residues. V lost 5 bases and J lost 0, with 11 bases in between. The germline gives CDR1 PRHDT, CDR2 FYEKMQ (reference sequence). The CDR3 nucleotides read TGTGCCAGCAGCACACGGACCGGCTCCTACGAGCAGTACTTC. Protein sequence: CASSTRTGSYEQYF.

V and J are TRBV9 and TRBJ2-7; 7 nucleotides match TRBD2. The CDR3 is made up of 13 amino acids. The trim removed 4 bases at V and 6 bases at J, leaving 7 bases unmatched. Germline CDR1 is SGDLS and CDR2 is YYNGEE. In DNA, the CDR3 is TGTGCCAGCAGCCCCAGTCCGGGGGGCGAGCAGTACTTC. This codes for CASSPSPGGEQYF.

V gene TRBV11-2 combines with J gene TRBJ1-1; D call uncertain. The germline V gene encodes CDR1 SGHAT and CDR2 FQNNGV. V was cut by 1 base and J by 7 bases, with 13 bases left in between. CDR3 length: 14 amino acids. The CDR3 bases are TGTGCCAGCAGCTTAGTGGGCAGCTCGAGTGAAGCTTTCTTT. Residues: CASSLVGSSSEAFF.

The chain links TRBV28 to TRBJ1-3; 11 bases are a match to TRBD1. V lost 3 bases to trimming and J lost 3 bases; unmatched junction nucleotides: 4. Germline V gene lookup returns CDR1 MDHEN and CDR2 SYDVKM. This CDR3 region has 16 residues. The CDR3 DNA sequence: TGTGCCAGCAGTTTTTGGACAGGGGGCGATGGAAACACCATATATTTT. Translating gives CASSFWTGGDGNTIYF. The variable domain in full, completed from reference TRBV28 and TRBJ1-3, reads DVKVTQSSRYLVKRTGEKVFLECVQDMDHENMFWYRQDPGLGLRLIYFSYDVKMKEKGDIPEGYSVSREKKERFSLILESASTNQTSMYLCASSFWTGGDGNTIYFGEGSWLTVV.

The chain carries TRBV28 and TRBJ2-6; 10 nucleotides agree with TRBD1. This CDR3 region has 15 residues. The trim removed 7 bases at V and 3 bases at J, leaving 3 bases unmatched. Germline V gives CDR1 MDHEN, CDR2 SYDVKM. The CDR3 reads CASTGDRGGANVLTF. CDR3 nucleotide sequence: TGTGCCAGCACGGGGGACAGGGGTGGGGCCAACGTCCTGACTTTC.

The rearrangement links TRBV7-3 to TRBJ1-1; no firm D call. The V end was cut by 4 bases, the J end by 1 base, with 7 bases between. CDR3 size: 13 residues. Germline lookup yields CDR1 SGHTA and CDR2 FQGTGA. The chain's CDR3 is CASSSDPNTEAFF. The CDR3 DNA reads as TGTGCCAGCAGCTCAGACCCGAACACTGAAGCTTTCTTT.

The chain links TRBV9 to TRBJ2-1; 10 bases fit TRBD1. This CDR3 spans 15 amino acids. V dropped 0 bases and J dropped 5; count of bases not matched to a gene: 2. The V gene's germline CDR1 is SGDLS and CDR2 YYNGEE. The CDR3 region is CASSVAGTGDNEQFF. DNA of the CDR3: TGTGCCAGCAGCGTAGCCGGGACAGGGGACAATGAGCAGTTCTTC. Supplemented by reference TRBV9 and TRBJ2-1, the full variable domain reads DSGVTQTPKHLITATGQRVTLRCSPRSGDLSVYWYQQSLDQGLQFLIQYYNGEERAKGNILERFSAQQFPDLHSELNLSSLELGDSALYFCASSVAGTGDNEQFFGPGTRLTVL.

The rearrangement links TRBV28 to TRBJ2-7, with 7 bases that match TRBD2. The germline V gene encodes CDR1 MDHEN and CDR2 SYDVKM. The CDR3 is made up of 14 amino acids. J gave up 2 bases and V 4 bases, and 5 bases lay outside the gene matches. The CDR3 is CASSSIAGAYEQYF. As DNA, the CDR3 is TGTGCCAGCAGTTCTATCGCGGGGGCCTACGAGCAGTACTTC.

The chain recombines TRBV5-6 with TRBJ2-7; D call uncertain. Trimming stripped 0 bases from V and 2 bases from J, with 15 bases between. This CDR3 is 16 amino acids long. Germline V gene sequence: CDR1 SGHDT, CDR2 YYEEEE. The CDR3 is CASSLGTVSLTYEQYF. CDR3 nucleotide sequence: TGTGCCAGCAGCTTGGGAACAGTCAGCCTAACCTACGAGCAGTACTTC.

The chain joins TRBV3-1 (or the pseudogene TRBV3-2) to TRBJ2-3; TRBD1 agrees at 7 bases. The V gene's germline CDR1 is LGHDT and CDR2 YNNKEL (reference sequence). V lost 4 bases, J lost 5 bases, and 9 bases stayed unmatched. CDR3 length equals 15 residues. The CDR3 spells CASSRDSGFKDTQYF. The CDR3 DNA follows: TGTGCCAGCAGCCGGGACAGTGGATTCAAAGATACGCAGTATTTT.

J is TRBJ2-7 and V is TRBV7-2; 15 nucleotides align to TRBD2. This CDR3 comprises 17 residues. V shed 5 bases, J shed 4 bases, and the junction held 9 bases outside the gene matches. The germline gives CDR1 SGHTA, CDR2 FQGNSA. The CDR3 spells CASSLGLAGGSLYEQYF. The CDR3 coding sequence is TGTGCCAGCAGCCTGGGACTAGCGGGAGGTAGTTTGTACGAGCAGTACTTC.

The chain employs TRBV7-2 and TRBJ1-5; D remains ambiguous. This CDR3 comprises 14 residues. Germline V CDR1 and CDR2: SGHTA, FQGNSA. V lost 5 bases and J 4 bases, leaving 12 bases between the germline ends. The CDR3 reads CASSPLRTNQPQHF. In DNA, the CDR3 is TGTGCCAGCAGCCCCTTGAGGACTAATCAGCCCCAGCATTTT.

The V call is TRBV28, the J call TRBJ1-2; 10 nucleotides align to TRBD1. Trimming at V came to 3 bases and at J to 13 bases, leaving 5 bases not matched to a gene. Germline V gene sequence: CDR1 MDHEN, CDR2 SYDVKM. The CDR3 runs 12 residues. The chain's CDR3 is CASSLGTGVFTF. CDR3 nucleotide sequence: TGTGCCAGCAGTTTGGGGACAGGGGTTTTCACCTTC.

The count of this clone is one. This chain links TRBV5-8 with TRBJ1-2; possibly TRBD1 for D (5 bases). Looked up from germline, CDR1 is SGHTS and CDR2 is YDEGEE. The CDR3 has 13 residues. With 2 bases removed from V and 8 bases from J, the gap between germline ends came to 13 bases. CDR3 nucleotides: TGTGCCAGCAGCTTAAAAGGGGAGAGGGGCTACACCTTC. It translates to CASSLKGERGYTF.

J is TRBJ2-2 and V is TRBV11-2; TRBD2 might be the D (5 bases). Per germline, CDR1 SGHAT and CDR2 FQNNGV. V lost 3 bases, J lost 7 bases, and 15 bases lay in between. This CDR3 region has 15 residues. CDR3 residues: CASSFQIAQDGELFF. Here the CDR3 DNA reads TGTGCCAGCAGCTTTCAGATAGCGCAGGACGGGGAGCTGTTTTTT. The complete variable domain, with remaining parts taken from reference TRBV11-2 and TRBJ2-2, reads EAGVAQSPRYKIIEKRQSVAFWCNPISGHATLYWYQQILGQGPKLLIQFQNNGVVDDSQLPKDRFSAERLKGVDSTLKIQPAKLEDSAVYLCASSFQIAQDGELFFGEGSRLTVL.

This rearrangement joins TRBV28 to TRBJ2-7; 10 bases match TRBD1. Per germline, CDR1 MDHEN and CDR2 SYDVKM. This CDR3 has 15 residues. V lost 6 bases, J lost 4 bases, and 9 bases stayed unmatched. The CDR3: CASSRTGGIRYEQYF. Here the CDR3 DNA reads TGTGCCAGCAGCAGGACAGGGGGAATAAGGTACGAGCAGTACTTC. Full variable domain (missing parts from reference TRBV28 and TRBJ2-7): DVKVTQSSRYLVKRTGEKVFLECVQDMDHENMFWYRQDPGLGLRLIYFSYDVKMKEKGDIPEGYSVSREKKERFSLILESASTNQTSMYLCASSRTGGIRYEQYFGPGTRLTVT.

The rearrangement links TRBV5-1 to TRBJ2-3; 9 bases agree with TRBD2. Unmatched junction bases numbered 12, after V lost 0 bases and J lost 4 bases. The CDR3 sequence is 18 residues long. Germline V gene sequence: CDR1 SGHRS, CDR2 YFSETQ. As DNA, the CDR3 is TGCGCCAGCAGCTTGGTGCCGGGTGCGGGAGGGCCGGCAGATACGCAGTATTTT. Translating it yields CASSLVPGAGGPADTQYF.

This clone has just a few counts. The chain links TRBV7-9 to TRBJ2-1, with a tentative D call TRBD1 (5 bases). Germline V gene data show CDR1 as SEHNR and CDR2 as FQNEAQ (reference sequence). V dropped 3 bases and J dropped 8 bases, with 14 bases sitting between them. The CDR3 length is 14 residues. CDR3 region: CASSLGPLRDEQFF. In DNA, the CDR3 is TGTGCCAGCAGCTTGGGGCCCCTTCGGGATGAGCAGTTCTTC.

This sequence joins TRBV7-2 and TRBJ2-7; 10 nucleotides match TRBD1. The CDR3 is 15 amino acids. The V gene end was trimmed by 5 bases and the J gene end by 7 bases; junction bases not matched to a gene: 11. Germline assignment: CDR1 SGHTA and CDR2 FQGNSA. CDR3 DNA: TGTGCCAGCAGCCTAAACCCGGGACAGGGGTCTGAGCAGTACTTC. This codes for CASSLNPGQGSEQYF.

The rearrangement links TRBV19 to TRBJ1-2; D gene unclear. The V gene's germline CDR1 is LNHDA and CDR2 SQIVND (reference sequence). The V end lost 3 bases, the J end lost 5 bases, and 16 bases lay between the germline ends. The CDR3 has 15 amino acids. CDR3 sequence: CASSIILTGGYGYTF. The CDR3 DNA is TGTGCCAGTAGTATTATCCTCACGGGTGGGTATGGCTACACCTTC.

CDR3 residues: CASSKGLVGSGELFF. The CDR3 DNA reads as TGTGCCAGCAGCAAGGGACTAGTGGGGTCCGGGGAGCTGTTTTTT. The gene calls are TRBV7-6 and TRBJ2-2; TRBD2 matches 8 bases. CDR3 length equals 15 residues. Germline V gene data show CDR1 as SGHVS and CDR2 as FNYEAQ. V shed 5 bases and J 6 bases; nucleotides not matched to a gene: 8.

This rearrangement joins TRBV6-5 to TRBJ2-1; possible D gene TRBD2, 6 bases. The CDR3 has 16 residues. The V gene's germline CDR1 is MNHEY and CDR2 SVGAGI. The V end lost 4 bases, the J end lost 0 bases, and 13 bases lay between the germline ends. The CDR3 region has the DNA TGTGCCAGCAGTTCTTTAGCGGCCAGCTCCTACAATGAGCAGTTCTTC. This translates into CASSSLAASSYNEQFF.

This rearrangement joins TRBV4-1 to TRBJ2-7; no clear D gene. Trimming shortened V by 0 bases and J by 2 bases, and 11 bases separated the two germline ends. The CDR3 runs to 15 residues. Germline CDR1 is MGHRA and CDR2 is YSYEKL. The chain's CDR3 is CASSQDLNPAYEQYF. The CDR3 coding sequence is TGCGCCAGCAGCCAAGACCTTAATCCAGCCTACGAGCAGTACTTC.

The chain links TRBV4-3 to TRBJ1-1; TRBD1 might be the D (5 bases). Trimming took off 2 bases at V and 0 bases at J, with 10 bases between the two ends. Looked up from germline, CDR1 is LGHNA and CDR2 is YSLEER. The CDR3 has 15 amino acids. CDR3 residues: CASSQLGTLNTEAFF. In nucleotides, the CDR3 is TGCGCCAGCAGCCAACTAGGGACCTTGAACACTGAAGCTTTCTTT.

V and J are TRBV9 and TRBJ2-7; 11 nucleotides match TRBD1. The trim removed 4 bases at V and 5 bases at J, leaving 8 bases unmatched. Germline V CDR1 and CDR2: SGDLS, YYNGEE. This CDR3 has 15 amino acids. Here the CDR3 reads CASSPGQGAFNEQYF. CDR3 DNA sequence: TGTGCCAGCAGCCCAGGACAGGGGGCGTTCAACGAGCAGTACTTC.

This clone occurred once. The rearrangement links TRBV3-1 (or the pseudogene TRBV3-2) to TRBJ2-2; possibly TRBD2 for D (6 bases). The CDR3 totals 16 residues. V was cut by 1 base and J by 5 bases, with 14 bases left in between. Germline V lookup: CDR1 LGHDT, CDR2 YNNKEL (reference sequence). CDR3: CASSQGIGTRTGELFF. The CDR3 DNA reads TGTGCCAGCAGCCAAGGAATCGGGACTCGAACCGGGGAGCTGTTTTTT.

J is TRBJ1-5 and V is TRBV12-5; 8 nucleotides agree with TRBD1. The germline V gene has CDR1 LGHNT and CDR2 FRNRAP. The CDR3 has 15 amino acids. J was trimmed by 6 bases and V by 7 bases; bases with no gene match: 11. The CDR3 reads CASAGRQGAGQPQHF. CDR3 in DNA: TGTGCTAGTGCCGGGAGGCAGGGGGCGGGTCAGCCCCAGCATTTT.

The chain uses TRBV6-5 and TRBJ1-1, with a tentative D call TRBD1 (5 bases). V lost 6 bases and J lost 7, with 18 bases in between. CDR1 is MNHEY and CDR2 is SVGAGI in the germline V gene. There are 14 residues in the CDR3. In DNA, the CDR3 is TGTGCCAGCAGGCAGGGATTTAGCACTGTTGAAGCTTTCTTT. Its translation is CASRQGFSTVEAFF.